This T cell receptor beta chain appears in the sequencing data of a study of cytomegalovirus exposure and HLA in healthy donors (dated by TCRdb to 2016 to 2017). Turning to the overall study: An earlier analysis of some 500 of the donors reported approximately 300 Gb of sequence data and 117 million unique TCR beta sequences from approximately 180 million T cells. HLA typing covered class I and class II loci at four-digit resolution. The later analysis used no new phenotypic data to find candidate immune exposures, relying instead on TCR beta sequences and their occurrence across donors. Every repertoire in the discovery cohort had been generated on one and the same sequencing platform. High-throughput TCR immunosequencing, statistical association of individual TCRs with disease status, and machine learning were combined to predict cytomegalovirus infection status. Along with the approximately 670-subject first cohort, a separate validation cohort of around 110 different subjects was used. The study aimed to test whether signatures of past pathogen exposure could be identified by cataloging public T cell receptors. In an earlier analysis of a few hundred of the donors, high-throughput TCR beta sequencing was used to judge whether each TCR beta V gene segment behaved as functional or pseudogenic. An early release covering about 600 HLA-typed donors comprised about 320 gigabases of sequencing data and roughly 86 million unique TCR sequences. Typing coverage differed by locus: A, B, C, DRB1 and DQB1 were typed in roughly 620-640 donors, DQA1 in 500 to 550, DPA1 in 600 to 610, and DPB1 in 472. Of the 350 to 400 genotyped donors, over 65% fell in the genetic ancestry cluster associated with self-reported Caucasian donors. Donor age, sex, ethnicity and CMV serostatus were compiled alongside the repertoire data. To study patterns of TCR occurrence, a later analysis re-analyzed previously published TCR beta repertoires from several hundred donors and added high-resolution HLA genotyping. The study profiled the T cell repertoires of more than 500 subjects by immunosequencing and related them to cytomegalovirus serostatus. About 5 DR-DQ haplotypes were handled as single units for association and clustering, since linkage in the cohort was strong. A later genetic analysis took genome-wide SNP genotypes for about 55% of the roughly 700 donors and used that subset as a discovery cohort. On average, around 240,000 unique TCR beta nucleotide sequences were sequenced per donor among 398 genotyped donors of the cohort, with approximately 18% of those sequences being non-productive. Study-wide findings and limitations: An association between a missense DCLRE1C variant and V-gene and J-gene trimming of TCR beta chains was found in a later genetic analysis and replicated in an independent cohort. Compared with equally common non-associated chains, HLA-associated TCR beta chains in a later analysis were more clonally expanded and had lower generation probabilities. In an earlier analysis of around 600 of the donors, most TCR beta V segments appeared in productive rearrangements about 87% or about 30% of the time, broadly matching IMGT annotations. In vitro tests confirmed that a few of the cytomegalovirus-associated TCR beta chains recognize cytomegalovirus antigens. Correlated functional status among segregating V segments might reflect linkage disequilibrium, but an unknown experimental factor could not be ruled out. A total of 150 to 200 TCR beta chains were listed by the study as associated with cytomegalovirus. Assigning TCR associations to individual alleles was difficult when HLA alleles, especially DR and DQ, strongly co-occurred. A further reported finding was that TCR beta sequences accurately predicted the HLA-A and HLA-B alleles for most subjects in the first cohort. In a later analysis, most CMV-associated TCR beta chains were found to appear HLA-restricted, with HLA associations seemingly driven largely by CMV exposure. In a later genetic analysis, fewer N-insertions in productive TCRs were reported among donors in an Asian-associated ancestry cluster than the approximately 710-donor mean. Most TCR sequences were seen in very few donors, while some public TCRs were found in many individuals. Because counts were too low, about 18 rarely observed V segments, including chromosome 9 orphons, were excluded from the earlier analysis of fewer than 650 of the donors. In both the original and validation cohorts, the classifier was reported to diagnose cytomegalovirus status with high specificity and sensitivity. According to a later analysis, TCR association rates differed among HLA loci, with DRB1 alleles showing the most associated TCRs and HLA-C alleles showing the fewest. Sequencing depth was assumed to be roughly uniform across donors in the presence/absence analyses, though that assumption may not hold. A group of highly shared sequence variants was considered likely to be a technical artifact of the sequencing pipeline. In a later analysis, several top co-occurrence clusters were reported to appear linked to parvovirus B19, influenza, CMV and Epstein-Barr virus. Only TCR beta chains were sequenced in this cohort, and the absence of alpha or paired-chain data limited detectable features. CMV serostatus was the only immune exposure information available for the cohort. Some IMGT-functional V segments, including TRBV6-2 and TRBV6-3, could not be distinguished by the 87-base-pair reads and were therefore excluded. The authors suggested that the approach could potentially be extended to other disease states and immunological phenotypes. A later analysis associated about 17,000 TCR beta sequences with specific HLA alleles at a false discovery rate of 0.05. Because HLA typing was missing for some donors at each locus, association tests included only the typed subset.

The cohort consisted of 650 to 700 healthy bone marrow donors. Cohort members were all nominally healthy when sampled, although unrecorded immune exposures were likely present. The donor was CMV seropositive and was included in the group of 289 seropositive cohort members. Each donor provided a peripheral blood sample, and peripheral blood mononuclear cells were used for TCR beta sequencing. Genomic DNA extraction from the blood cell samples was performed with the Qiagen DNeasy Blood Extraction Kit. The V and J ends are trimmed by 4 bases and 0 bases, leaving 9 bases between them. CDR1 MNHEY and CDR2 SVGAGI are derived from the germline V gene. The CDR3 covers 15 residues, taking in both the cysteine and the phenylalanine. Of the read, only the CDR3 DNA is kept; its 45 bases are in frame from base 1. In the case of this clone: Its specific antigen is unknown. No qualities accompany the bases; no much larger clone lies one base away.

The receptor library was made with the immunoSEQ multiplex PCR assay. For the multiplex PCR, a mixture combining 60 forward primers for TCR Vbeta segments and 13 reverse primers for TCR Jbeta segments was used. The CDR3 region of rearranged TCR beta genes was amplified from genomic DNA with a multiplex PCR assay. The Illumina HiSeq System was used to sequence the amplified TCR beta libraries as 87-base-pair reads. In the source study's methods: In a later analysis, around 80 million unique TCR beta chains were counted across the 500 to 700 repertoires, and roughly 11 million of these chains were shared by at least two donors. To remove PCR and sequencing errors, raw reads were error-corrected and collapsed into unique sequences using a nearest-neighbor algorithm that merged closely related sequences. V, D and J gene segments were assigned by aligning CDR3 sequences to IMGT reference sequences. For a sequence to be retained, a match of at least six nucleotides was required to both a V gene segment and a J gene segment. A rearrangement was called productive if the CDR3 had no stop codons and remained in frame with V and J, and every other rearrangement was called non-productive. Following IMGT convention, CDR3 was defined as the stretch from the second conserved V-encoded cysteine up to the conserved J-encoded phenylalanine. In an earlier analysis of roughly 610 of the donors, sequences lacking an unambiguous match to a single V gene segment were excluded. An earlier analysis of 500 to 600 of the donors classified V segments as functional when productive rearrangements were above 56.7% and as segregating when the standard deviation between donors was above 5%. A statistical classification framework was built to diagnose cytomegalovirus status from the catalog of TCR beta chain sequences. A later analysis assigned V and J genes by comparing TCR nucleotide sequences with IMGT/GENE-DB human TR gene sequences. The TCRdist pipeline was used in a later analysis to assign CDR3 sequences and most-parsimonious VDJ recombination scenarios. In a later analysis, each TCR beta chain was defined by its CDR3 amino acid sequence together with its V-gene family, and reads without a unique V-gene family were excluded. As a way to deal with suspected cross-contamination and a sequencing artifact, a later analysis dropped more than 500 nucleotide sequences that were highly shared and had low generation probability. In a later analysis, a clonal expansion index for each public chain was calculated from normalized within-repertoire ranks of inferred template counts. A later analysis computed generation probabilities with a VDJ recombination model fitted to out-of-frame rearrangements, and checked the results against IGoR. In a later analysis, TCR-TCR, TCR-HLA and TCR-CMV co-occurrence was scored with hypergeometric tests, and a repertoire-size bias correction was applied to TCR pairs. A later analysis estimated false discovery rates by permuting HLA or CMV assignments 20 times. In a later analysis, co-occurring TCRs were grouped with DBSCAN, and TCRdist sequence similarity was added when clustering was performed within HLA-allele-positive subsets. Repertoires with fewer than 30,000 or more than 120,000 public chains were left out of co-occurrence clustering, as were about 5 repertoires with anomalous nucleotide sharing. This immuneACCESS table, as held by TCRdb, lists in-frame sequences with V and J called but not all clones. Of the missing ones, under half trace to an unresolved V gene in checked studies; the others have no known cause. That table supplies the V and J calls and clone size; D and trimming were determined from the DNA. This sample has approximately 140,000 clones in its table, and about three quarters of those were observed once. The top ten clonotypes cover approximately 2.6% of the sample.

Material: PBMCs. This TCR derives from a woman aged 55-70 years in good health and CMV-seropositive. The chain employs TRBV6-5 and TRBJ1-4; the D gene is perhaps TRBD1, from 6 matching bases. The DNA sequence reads TGTGCCAGCAGTTCCGAGGGGGCAACTAATGAAAAACTGTTTTTT. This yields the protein CASSSEGATNEKLFF.